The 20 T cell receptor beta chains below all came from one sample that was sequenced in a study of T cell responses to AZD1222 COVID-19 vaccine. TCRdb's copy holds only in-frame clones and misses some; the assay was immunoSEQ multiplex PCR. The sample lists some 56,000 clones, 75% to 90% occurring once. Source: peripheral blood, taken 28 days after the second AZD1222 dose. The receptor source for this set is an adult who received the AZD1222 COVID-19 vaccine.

CDR3 DNA sequence: TGTGCCAGCACCGGGACGGAGAACACTGAAGCTTTCTTT. Encoded protein: CASTGTENTEAFF. The chain carries TRBV2 and TRBJ1-1; TRBD1 is a possible D gene (5 bases). Between the trimmed V and J ends, which lost 7 bases and 1 base, there was a span of 10 bases. The CDR3 sequence is 13 residues long. Germline CDR1 and CDR2: SNHLY and FYNNEI.

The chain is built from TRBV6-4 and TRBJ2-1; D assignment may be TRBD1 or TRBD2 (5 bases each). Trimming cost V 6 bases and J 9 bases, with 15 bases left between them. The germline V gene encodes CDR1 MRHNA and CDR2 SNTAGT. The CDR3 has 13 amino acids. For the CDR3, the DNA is TGTGCCAGCAGCCCCGGGGCGGCCCTTGAGCAGTTCTTC. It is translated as CASSPGAALEQFF.

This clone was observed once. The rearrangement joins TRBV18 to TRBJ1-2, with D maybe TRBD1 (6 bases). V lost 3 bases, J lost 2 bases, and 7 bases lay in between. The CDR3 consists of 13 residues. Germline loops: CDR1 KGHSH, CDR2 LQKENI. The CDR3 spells CASSPQGNYGYTF. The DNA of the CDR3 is TGTGCCAGCTCACCCCAGGGGAACTATGGCTACACCTTC.

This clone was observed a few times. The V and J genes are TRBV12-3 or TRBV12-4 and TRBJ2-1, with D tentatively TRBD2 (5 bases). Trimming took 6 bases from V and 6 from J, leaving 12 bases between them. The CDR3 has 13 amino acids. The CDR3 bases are TGTGCCAGCAGACCTTCAGGAGGCAATGAGCAGTTCTTC. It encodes CASRPSGGNEQFF.

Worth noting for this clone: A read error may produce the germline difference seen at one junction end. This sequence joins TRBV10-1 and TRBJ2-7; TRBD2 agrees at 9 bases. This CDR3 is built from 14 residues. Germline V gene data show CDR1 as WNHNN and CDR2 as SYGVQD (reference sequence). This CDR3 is CASSEGGRAARLHF. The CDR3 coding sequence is TGCGCCAGCAGTGAAGGCGGGAGGGCCGCGCGTCTCCACTTC.

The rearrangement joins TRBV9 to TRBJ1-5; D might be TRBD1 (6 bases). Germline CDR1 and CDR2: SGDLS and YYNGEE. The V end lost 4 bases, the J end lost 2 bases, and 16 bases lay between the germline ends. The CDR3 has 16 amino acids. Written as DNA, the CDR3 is TGTGCCAGCAGCACGGACCAGGGGCTGGGCAATCAGCCCCAGCATTTT. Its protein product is CASSTDQGLGNQPQHF.

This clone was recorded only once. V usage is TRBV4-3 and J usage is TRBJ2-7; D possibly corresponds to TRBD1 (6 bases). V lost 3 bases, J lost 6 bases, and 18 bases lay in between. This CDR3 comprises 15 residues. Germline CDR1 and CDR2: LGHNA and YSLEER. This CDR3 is CASSQGAGVSTEQYF. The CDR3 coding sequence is TGCGCCAGCAGCCAGGGGGCAGGGGTTAGTACCGAGCAGTACTTC.

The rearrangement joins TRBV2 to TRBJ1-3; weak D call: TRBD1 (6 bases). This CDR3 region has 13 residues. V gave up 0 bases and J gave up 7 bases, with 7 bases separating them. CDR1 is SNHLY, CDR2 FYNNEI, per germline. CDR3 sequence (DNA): TGTGCCAGCAGTGAAGCGCAGGGGAACACCATATATTTT. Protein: CASSEAQGNTIYF.

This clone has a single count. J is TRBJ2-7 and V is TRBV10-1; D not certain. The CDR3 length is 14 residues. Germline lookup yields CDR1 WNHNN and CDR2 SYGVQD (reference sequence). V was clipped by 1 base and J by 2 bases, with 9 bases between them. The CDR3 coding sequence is TGCGCCAGCAGTGAGTTGTGGTGGCCCTACGAGCAGTACTTC. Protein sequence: CASSELWWPYEQYF.

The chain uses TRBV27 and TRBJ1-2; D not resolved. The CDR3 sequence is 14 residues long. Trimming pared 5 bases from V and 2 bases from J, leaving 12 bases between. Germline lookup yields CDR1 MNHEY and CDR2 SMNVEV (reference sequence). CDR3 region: CASSTKPRNYGYTF. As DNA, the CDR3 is TGTGCCAGCAGTACTAAACCAAGGAACTATGGCTACACCTTC.

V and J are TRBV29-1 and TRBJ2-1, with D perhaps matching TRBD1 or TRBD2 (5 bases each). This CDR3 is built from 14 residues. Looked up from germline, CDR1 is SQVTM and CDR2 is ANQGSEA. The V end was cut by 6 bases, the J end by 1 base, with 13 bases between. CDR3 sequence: CSVRDPRSYNEQFF. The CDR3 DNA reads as TGCAGCGTCCGGGACCCCAGGTCCTACAATGAGCAGTTCTTC.

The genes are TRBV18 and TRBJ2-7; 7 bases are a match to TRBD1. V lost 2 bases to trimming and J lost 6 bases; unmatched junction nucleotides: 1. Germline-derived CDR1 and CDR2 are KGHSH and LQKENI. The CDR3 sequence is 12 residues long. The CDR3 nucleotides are TGTGCCAGCTCACCAGCAGGGGGCGAGCAGTACTTC. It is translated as CASSPAGGEQYF.

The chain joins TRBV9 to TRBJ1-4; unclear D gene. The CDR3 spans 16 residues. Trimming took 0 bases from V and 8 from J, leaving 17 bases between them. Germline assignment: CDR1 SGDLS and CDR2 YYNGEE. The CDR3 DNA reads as TGTGCCAGCAGCGTAGAACGGGCCCCCAAGAGCGAAAAACTGTTTTTT. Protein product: CASSVERAPKSEKLFF.

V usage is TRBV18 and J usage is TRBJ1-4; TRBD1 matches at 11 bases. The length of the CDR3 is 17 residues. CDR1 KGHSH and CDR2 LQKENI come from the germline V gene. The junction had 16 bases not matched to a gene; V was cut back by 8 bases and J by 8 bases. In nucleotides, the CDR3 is TGTGCCAGCGCGAACCGGGACAGGGGGACAGTACGCGAAAAACTGTTTTTT. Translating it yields CASANRDRGTVREKLFF.

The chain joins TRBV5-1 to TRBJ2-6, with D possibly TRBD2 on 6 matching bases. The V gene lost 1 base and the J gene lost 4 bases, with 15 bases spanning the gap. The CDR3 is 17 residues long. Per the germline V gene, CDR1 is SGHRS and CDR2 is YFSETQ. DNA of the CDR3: TGCGCCAGCAGCTTGAGTGGTCGGGGGACCGGGGCCAACGTCCTGACTTTC. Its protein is CASSLSGRGTGANVLTF.

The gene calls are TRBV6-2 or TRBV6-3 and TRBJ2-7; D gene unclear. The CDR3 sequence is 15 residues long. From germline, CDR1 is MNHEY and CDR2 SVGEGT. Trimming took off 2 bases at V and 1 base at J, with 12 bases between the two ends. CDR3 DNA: TGTGCCAGCAGTTACACCCCGGGCAGTTCCTACGAGCAGTACTTC. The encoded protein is CASSYTPGSSYEQYF.

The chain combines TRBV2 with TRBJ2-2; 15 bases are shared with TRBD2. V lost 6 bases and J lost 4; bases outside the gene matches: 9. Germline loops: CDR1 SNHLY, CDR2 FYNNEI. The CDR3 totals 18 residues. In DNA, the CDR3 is TGTGCCAGCAGGGACGGACTAGCGGGGGGGCTGTCCACCGGGGAGCTGTTTTTT. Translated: CASRDGLAGGLSTGELFF.

CDR3 nucleotide sequence: TGTGCCAGCAGGAAAAATGTCGGGGAGCTGTTTTTT. This translates into CASRKNVGELFF. J is TRBJ2-2 and V is TRBV28; D remains unclear. The V end was cut by 6 bases, the J end by 7 bases, with 9 bases between. The CDR3 length is 12 residues. CDR1 and CDR2 from the germline V gene are MDHEN and SYDVKM.

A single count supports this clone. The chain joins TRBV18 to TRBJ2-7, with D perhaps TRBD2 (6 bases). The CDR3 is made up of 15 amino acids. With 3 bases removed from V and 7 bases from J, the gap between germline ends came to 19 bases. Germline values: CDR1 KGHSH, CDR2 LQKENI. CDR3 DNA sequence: TGTGCCAGCTCACCCACCCGGGGGAACCCTAGGGAGCAGTACTTC. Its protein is CASSPTRGNPREQYF.

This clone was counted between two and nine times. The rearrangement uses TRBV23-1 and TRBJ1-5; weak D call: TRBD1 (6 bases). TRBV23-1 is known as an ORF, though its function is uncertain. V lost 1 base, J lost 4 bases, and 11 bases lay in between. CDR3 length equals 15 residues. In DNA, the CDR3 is TGCGCCAGCAGTCAATGGCAGGGGATAAATCAGCCCCAGCATTTT. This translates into CASSQWQGINQPQHF.